Below, 18 T cell receptor beta chains from the same sample are listed, as sequenced in a study of control samples from healthy donors and cancer patients. The assay was immunoSEQ multiplex PCR, and TCRdb's table has in-frame clones only and misses some. The sample has roughly 100,000 clones, about 91% seen once. The specimen was blood. The receptors were gathered from a woman under 30 in good health.

The J gene is TRBJ1-2, the V gene TRBV3-1 (or the pseudogene TRBV3-2); unclear D gene. CDR3 length: 15 amino acids. Germline-derived CDR1 and CDR2 are LGHDT and YNNKEL (reference sequence). Between the trimmed V and J ends, which lost 1 base and 14 bases, there was a span of 23 bases. Here the CDR3 DNA reads TGTGCCAGCAGCCAAGGAGGCCAGACCGTATACTCGGAAACCTTC. Protein sequence: CASSQGGQTVYSETF.

This clone was observed many times. This chain joins TRBV5-1 and TRBJ1-1; 8 bases map to TRBD1. J lost 4 bases, V lost 4 bases, and 9 bases had no gene match. In germline, CDR1 is SGHRS, CDR2 YFSETQ. The CDR3 is 15 residues long. CDR3 residues: CASSPGTDRATEAFF. The CDR3 nucleotides read TGCGCCAGCAGCCCCGGAACGGACAGGGCCACTGAAGCTTTCTTT.

The CDR3 nucleotides are TGTGCCACCAGTGATTTTGCCACCCCTGACAGCTATGGCTACACCTTC. Translation gives CATSDFATPDSYGYTF. The chain combines TRBV24-1 with TRBJ1-2; D may be TRBD1 (5 bases). There are 16 residues in the CDR3. The germline V gene has CDR1 KGHDR and CDR2 SFDVKD. With 1 base removed from V and 4 bases from J, the gap between germline ends came to 15 bases.

This chain links TRBV12-3 or TRBV12-4 with TRBJ2-3; perhaps TRBD2 as D (5 bases). The V end was cut by 11 bases, the J end by 3 bases, with 12 bases between. This CDR3 spans 12 amino acids. The CDR3 reads CAARRETDTQYF. DNA of the CDR3: TGTGCCGCCCGAAGGGAGACAGATACGCAGTATTTT.

This clone was recorded once. The chain is built from TRBV6-2 or TRBV6-3 and TRBJ2-1; TRBD2 matches at 10 bases. Losses at the gene ends were 6 bases for V and 2 bases for J; bases not matched to a gene: 10. In germline, CDR1 is MNHEY, CDR2 SVGEGT. CDR3 length: 17 residues. CDR3 sequence reads: CASSPRGSGRPYNEQFF. The CDR3 bases are TGTGCCAGCAGCCCCCGCGGTAGCGGGAGGCCCTACAATGAGCAGTTCTTC.

The V gene is TRBV6-5, the J gene TRBJ1-3, with 7 bases identical to TRBD1. Germline assignment: CDR1 MNHEY and CDR2 SVGAGI. The ends lost 6 bases at V and 1 base at J; junction bases unmatched: 6. There are 15 residues in the CDR3. In DNA, the CDR3 is TGTGCCAGCAGCGCCAGGGGGTCATCTGGAAACACCATATATTTT. Its protein is CASSARGSSGNTIYF.

The V gene is TRBV5-4, the J gene TRBJ1-2; no definite D call. The CDR3 has 12 residues. V lost 0 bases to trimming and J lost 4 bases, with 4 bases between them. Germline V gene lookup returns CDR1 SGHNT and CDR2 YYREEE (reference sequence). The CDR3 nucleotides read TGTGCCAGCAGCTTGGACAGCTATGGCTACACCTTC. Its protein product is CASSLDSYGYTF. The full variable domain, in which reference TRBV5-4 and TRBJ1-2 provide the parts outside the CDR3, is ETGVTQSPTHLIKTRGQQVTLRCSSQSGHNTVSWYQQALGQGPQFIFQYYREEENGRGNFPPRFSGLQFPNYSSELNVNALELDDSALYLCASSLDSYGYTFGSGTRLTVV.

The rearrangement links TRBV11-1 to TRBJ1-1; TRBD1 might be the D (5 bases). Trimming took 5 bases from V and 0 from J, leaving 13 bases between them. CDR1 SGHAT and CDR2 FQDESV come from the germline V gene (reference sequence). The CDR3 is 15 residues long. CDR3 DNA: TGTGCCAGCAGCGTCGTAGGGACTGTGAACACTGAAGCTTTCTTT. It encodes CASSVVGTVNTEAFF. Based on the CDR3 plus reference TRBV11-1 and TRBJ1-1, the full variable domain is EAEVAQSPRYKITEKSQAVAFWCDPISGHATLYWYRQILGQGPELLVQFQDESVVDDSQLPKDRFSAERLKGVDSTLKIQPAELGDSAMYLCASSVVGTVNTEAFFGQGTRLTVV.

This rearrangement joins TRBV9 to TRBJ1-4; D uncertain. The CDR3 is 13 residues long. CDR1 is SGDLS, CDR2 YYNGEE, per germline. Deletions cut 0 bases from V and 11 bases from J, with 11 bases between. For the CDR3, the DNA is TGTGCCAGCAGCGTAGTACCCGATCGGAAACTGTTTTTT. Protein sequence: CASSVVPDRKLFF.

The V call is TRBV6-4, the J call TRBJ1-1; unclear D gene. The length of the CDR3 is 14 residues. The V end was cut by 6 bases, the J end by 0 bases, with 11 bases between. CDR1 and CDR2 from the germline V gene are MRHNA and SNTAGT. This chain's CDR3 is CASSATHLNTEAFF. The CDR3 DNA sequence: TGTGCCAGCAGCGCCACTCACTTGAACACTGAAGCTTTCTTT.

The chain is built from TRBV12-3 or TRBV12-4 and TRBJ1-2; D call uncertain. V was trimmed by 8 bases and J by 4 bases, leaving 14 bases between them. The CDR3 contains 13 residues. The CDR3 is CASSPLRAYGYTF. CDR3 in DNA: TGTGCCAGCTCCCCTCTTAGGGCCTATGGCTACACCTTC.

This clone was seen a single time. The rearrangement joins TRBV10-2 to TRBJ2-7; D possibly corresponds to TRBD1 (6 bases). Between the trimmed V and J ends, which lost 5 bases and 4 bases, there was a span of 18 bases. The CDR3 extends over 15 amino acids. Per germline, CDR1 WSHSY and CDR2 SAAADI. As DNA, the CDR3 is TGCGCCAGCAGTTCTCGAGCCCAAACAGGGTACGAGCAGTACTTC. It is translated as CASSSRAQTGYEQYF.

The rearrangement links TRBV7-6 to TRBJ1-5; no definite D call. V lost 2 bases and J lost 4, with 15 bases in between. Germline V CDR1 and CDR2: SGHVS, FNYEAQ. This CDR3 is built from 16 residues. CDR3 sequence (DNA): TGTGCCAGCAGCTTATCTTTCGACACTGGGAATCAGCCCCAGCATTTT. It translates to CASSLSFDTGNQPQHF. Full variable domain (outside the CDR3, taken from reference TRBV7-6 and TRBJ1-5): GAGVSQSPRYKVTKRGQDVALRCDPISGHVSLYWYRQALGQGPEFLTYFNYEAQQDKSGLPNDRFSAERPEGSISTLTIQRTEQRDSAMYRCASSLSFDTGNQPQHFGDGTRLSIL.

The CDR3 bases are TGTGCCAGCAGCGCCGGGGGACTACCTAGCACAGATACGCAGTATTTT. As protein: CASSAGGLPSTDTQYF. The chain combines TRBV7-3 with TRBJ2-3, with 7 positions matching TRBD2. Germline V gene lookup returns CDR1 SGHTA and CDR2 FQGTGA. J lost 0 bases, V lost 5 bases, and 8 bases had no gene match. The length of the CDR3 is 16 residues.

The V and J genes are TRBV4-2 and TRBJ1-2, with 7 bases aligning to TRBD1. V trimming: 6 bases; J trimming: 4 bases; junction bases outside the gene matches: 5. Germline CDR1 reads LGHNA; CDR2 reads YNFKEQ. The CDR3 sequence is 13 residues long. The CDR3 loop reads CASRLTGFYGYTF. In DNA, the CDR3 is TGTGCCAGCAGACTGACAGGGTTCTATGGCTACACCTTC.

This rearrangement joins TRBV9 to TRBJ2-3; D ambiguous. The CDR3 has 12 residues. Looked up from germline, CDR1 is SGDLS and CDR2 is YYNGEE. Trimming left V 1 base short and J 10 bases short, with 10 bases between. The CDR3 DNA is TGTGCCAGCAGCGTACTTAGTGGACCGCAGTATTTT. This translates into CASSVLSGPQYF.

On this clone itself: Its ends do not fully match the called genes, so a read error is possible. The rearrangement uses TRBV25-1 and TRBJ1-5; D call uncertain. This CDR3 is built from 9 residues. The germline gives CDR1 MGHDK, CDR2 SYGVNS. CDR3 nucleotides: TGTGCCAGCAGAAGGACCGAGAGGTTT. It translates to CASRRTERF.

This rearrangement joins TRBV6-5 to TRBJ2-5; 8 bases are shared with TRBD2. Gene TRBJ2-7 matches the end of the DNA better, so the J call may be wrong. The germline CDR1 and CDR2 sequences are MNHEY and SVGAGI. This CDR3 spans 12 amino acids. CDR3 sequence reads: CASSGTSYEQYF. The CDR3, as DNA: TGTGCCAGCAGCGGGACTAGCTACGAGCAGTACTTC.